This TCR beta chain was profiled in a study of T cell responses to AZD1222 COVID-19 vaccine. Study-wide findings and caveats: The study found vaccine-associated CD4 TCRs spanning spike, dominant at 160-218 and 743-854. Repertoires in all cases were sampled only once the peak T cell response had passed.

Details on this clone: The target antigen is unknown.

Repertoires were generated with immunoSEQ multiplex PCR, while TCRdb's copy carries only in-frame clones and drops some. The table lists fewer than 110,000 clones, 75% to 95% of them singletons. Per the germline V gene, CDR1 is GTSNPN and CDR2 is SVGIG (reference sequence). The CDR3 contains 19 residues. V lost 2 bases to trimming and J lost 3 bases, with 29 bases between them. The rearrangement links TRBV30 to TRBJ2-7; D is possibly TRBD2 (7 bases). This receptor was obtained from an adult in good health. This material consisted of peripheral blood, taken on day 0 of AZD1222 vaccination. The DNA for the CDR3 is TGTGCCTGGAGTCCTAGCTGGGGGAATCCTGCGGGGGCCTACTACGAGCAGTACTTC. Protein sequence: CAWSPSWGNPAGAYYEQYF.